This T cell receptor (beta chain) was documented in a study of blood T cell repertoires in COVID-19. Overall study context: Acute-phase and convalescent COVID-19 samples originated in the United States, Italy and Spain. The analysed material was cDNA or gDNA that came from T cells, B-cell-depleted T cells, or PBMCs.

Looked up from germline, CDR1 is SGHRS and CDR2 is YFSETQ. The trim removed 4 bases at V and 8 bases at J, leaving 4 bases unmatched. This CDR3 is built from 14 residues. Methods used by the authors: Reference gene primers were amplified, and this amplification served to estimate nucleated cell counts. The table came from immunoSEQ multiplex PCR; TCRdb's copy has only in-frame clones and leaves some out. V and J calls plus clone size are reproduced from that table; the DNA served to infer D and trimming. The repertoire consists of about 280,000 clones, with about 90% occurring once and the leading ten covering approximately 2.2%.

The chain carries TRBV5-1 and TRBJ1-6; 9 nucleotides agree with TRBD1. The receptor was isolated from a woman aged 30 to 39 who had recovered from COVID-19. Sequencing input: peripheral blood. The CDR3 loop reads CASSTDRGYSPLHF. CDR3 nucleotide sequence: TGCGCCAGCAGCACGGACAGGGGTTATTCACCCCTCCACTTT.